These T cell receptor beta chains were read from a single sample in a study of T-cell reconstitution after alpha-beta-depleted transplantation in children. From the PCR reads, TCRdb called clonotypes with MiXCR, one entry per CDR3 protein. The data hold some 300,000 distinct CDR3 sequences, with about 9.4% observed a single time. The sequencing used PBMCs from the stem cell graft donor, collected from the stem cell graft. These receptors were collected from a human donor who donated a stem cell graft to a child with acute lymphoblastic leukemia. The CDR3 runs from the conserved cysteine through the conserved F or W. The D gene is left open where the match is weak. Size is stated for part of the rows, as once, few or many counts, or as a class when the clone is expanded.

v_call	d_call	clone_size	j_call	cdr3_nt	cdr3_aa
TRBV5-1	NA	many	TRBJ2-3	TGCGCCAGCAGCATCACTAGCTCTAGCACAGATACGCAGTATTTT	CASSITSSSTDTQYF
TRBV11-2	NA	NA	TRBJ2-4	TGTGCCAGCAGCTTAGAGGCCAGCACCGTAGCCAAAAACATTCAGTACTTC	CASSLEASTVAKNIQYF
TRBV20-1	NA	NA	TRBJ1-2	TGCAGTGCTAGCCAGGCAGGCGGCTATGGCTACACCTTC	CSASQAGGYGYTF
TRBV12-3/TRBV12-4	NA	NA	TRBJ2-5	TGTGCCAGCAGTTCCTCGTATAAGGCGGTCCAAGAGACCCAGTACTTC	CASSSSYKAVQETQYF
TRBV7-2	TRBD1	NA	TRBJ2-3	TGTGCCAGCAGCAGCTGGGACAGGGAGACAGATACGCAGTATTTT	CASSSWDRETDTQYF
TRBV27	TRBD1	few	TRBJ1-4	TGTGCCAGCAGTCTTTCGACAGGGGGTACCTCCGAAAAACTGTTTTTT	CASSLSTGGTSEKLFF
TRBV5-1	NA	few	TRBJ2-3	TGCGCCAGCAGCTTGGCCAGGGACGGACGCACAGATACGCAGTATTTT	CASSLARDGRTDTQYF
TRBV7-9	TRBD1	few	TRBJ1-2	TGTGCCAGCAGCTCCACGTACGGCGATCCAGGGGGCTATGGCTACACCTTC	CASSSTYGDPGGYGYTF
TRBV6-1	TRBD1	few	TRBJ2-7	TGTGCCAGCCGCCGGGACAGGGACTACGAGCAGTACTTC	CASRRDRDYEQYF
TRBV7-8	NA	many	TRBJ2-7	TGTGCCAGCAGCCGAAGCAGGGGCTCCTACGAGCAGTACTTC	CASSRSRGSYEQYF
TRBV20-1	NA	many	TRBJ2-3	TGCAGTGCTAGAACCACAGGGAGCTCTAGGGGTGCAGATACGCAGTATTTT	CSARTTGSSRGADTQYF
TRBV4-3	NA	NA	TRBJ2-4	TGCGCCTCTTGGGGGGGCGGGCCAAAAAACATTCAGTACTTC	CASWGGGPKNIQYF
TRBV4-2	TRBD1	NA	TRBJ2-7	TGTGCCAGCAGCCAAGCTACGCTACAGGGGTACGAGCAGTACTTC	CASSQATLQGYEQYF
TRBV7-9	TRBD2	NA	TRBJ2-1	TGTGCCAGCGGACTGGGACTAGCGGGAGTGAATGAGCAGTTCTTC	CASGLGLAGVNEQFF
TRBV11-3	TRBD2	many	TRBJ2-5	TGTGCCAGCAGCTTTAGGACTAGCGGGAACCAAGAGACCCAGTACTTC	CASSFRTSGNQETQYF
TRBV6-2/TRBV6-3	TRBD2	NA	TRBJ2-2	TGTGCCAGCAGACCGGGACTAGCGGGAGGTCTCACCGGGGAGCTGTTTTTT	CASRPGLAGGLTGELFF
TRBV5-1	TRBD1	many	TRBJ2-1	TGCGCCAGCAGCTTGGGACAGGGGGCCAATGAGCAGTTCTTC	CASSLGQGANEQFF
TRBV5-1	TRBD1	NA	TRBJ2-1	TGCGCCAGCAGCTCGGGACAGCTAATAGGGTACAATGAGCAGTTCTTC	CASSSGQLIGYNEQFF
TRBV19	TRBD1	few	TRBJ1-5	TGTGCCAGTAGTCAACGACAGGGTTGGTATAGAAGTCAGCCCCAGCATTTT	CASSQRQGWYRSQPQHF
TRBV12-3/TRBV12-4	NA	many	TRBJ1-2	TGTGCCAGCAGCCTTGGACGGGCCACCTTC	CASSLGRATF
TRBV2	NA	NA	TRBJ1-4	TGTGCCAGCAGTGAGGGGCGCGGTGAAACACTGTTTTTT	CASSEGRGETLFF
TRBV9	NA	few	TRBJ1-1	TGTGCCAGCAGCGTCCGGGTCAATGCATGGGGTGAAGCTTTCTTT	CASSVRVNAWGEAFF
TRBV21-1	NA	NA	TRBJ1-5	TGTGCCAGCAGCAAAAGGCGAAGGGATCAGCCCCAGCATTTT	CASSKRRRDQPQHF
TRBV19	NA	NA	TRBJ2-2	TGTGCCAGTAACCCTGAGGGGTTGGACACCGGGGAGCTGTTTTTT	CASNPEGLDTGELFF
TRBV3-1	TRBD1	few	TRBJ2-7	TGTGCCAGCAGCCAAAGGGGACAGGCCCACGAGCAGTACTTC	CASSQRGQAHEQYF
TRBV4-3	TRBD2	few	TRBJ2-5	TGCGCCAGCAGCCAAGGGCCACTTAGCGGGAGCGGGGAGACCCAGTACTTC	CASSQGPLSGSGETQYF
TRBV7-9	NA	many	TRBJ2-7	TGTGCCAGCAGCTTAGCCCTTCGAGCCTACGAGCAGTACTTC	CASSLALRAYEQYF
TRBV19	NA	few	TRBJ2-3	TGTGCCAGTAGACCCGAGGGTCCCCTTACAGATACGCAGTATTTT	CASRPEGPLTDTQYF
TRBV20-1	NA	few	TRBJ2-3	TGCAGTGCTAGAGATCTCTGGGAAGCGGAAAGCACAGATACGCAGTATTTT	CSARDLWEAESTDTQYF
TRBV7-3	NA	NA	TRBJ2-6	TGTGCCAGCAGCGGAGGGGCCAACGTCCTGACTTTC	CASSGGANVLTF
TRBV6-2/TRBV6-3	NA	few	TRBJ1-5	TGTGCCAGCAGTTCCCACACACAGGACTCCCAGCATTTT	CASSSHTQDSQHF
TRBV7-2	TRBD1	NA	TRBJ2-7	TGTGCCAGCAGCTTAACCAGGGGGCAGTACGAGCAGTACTTC	CASSLTRGQYEQYF
TRBV11-2	NA	once	TRBJ2-7	TGTGCCAGCAGCGCGACTAGTCCCTACGAGCAGTACTTC	CASSATSPYEQYF
TRBV5-1	TRBD2	few	TRBJ2-5	TGCGCCAGCAGAGCGGGATTCATTGGAGAGACCCAGTACTTC	CASRAGFIGETQYF
TRBV27	NA	few	TRBJ2-4	TGTGCCAGCAGTTCCATCGACAGCCTAGCCAAAAACATTCAGTACTTC	CASSSIDSLAKNIQYF
TRBV20-1	TRBD1	few	TRBJ2-7	TGCAGTGCTAGAAAGACGGGACAGGAACCCTACGAGCAGTACTTC	CSARKTGQEPYEQYF
TRBV10-1	TRBD1	once	TRBJ2-2	TGCGCCAGCATTCGGGACAGGGGACAACACACCGGGGAGCTGTTTTTT	CASIRDRGQHTGELFF
TRBV3-1	TRBD1	few	TRBJ2-3	TGTGCCAGCAGCCAGGACAGGGCTGGATTCTCTACGCAGTATTTT	CASSQDRAGFSTQYF
TRBV5-1	TRBD2	NA	TRBJ2-2	TGCGCCAGCAGCTTGGTTAGCGGGAATCGGAACACCGGGGAGCTGTTTTTT	CASSLVSGNRNTGELFF
TRBV3-1	NA	NA	TRBJ1-4	TGTGCCAGCAGCCTAACGTCCGGGGTTGGTGAAAAACTGTTTTTT	CASSLTSGVGEKLFF
TRBV27	NA	many	TRBJ2-5	TGTGCCAGCAGTTTATCCAGGCCTGGCGAGACCCAGTACTTC	CASSLSRPGETQYF
TRBV6-5	TRBD2	many	TRBJ2-7	TGTGCCAGCGGGAGCGGGAGTACCTACGAGCAGTACTTC	CASGSGSTYEQYF
TRBV7-9	NA	NA	TRBJ1-2	TGTGCCAGCAGCCCCGTTCTCCGGCATGGCTACACCTTC	CASSPVLRHGYTF
TRBV7-9	NA	NA	TRBJ2-2	TGTGCCAGCAGCTTACTTCCAGGGGAGAACACCGGGGAGCTGTTTTTT	CASSLLPGENTGELFF
TRBV7-3	TRBD2	few	TRBJ2-1	TGTGCCAGCAGCTTAAAGACTAGCGCGACCAACAATGAGCAGTTCTTC	CASSLKTSATNNEQFF
TRBV18	TRBD1	NA	TRBJ1-2	TGTGCCAGCTCACCTGGGGCAGGGGGCCTCTATGGCTACACCTTC	CASSPGAGGLYGYTF
TRBV6-2/TRBV6-3	TRBD2	few	TRBJ2-3	TGTGCCAGCAGTTACTCGGCGTTAGCGGGAGGGCCCACAGATACGCAGTATTTT	CASSYSALAGGPTDTQYF
TRBV7-9	TRBD2	NA	TRBJ2-4	TGTGCCAGCCGTGCGGGAGAAGCCAAAAACATTCAGTACTTC	CASRAGEAKNIQYF